This T cell receptor (beta chain) was sequenced in a study of identical twins. CDR3 size: 14 residues. Germline V gene data show CDR1 as MNHNS and CDR2 as SASEGT. Trimming took 6 bases from V and 1 from J, leaving 12 bases between them. The table lists this clonotype with many counts. TCRdb processed the 5' RACE reads anew with MiXCR; each CDR3 protein has one entry. The data show 150,000 or so distinct CDR3 sequences, approximately 3.5% seen once. The V and J genes are TRBV6-1 and TRBJ2-5, with D perhaps TRBD1 (6 bases). Sequencing was done on a sample of memory T cells sorted from blood. This clonotype was sampled from a man between 18 and 35 years old in good health. CDR3 coding DNA: TGTGCCAGCAGGGGGACACACCGCCAAGAGACCCAGTACTTC. This translates into CASRGTHRQETQYF.